Sequencing of this T cell receptor beta chain was carried out in a study of blood T cells in healthy people across ages. Whole-study findings and limits: Fewer expanded clones and more diversity marked long-lived versus aged donors.

The germline gives CDR1 ENHRY, CDR2 SYGVKD. V was pared by 6 bases and J by 3 bases, with 9 bases between. The CDR3 is 13 amino acids. The second PCR ran roughly 6 to 11 cycles with a sample-barcoded 5' primer and J-beta primers. In TCRdb, the 5' RACE reads were re-called with MiXCR into one record per CDR3 protein. The table shows around 1.5 million distinct CDR3 sequences, with roughly 59% occurring only once. This clonotype has only one observation. The antigen remains unidentified. V and J are TRBV10-3 and TRBJ1-5; D is unclear. The clonotype was recovered from a man between 18 and 29 years old in good health. Input material: blood. CDR3: CAISASYNQPQHF. The CDR3 DNA sequence: TGTGCCATCAGCGCCAGCTACAATCAGCCCCAGCATTTT.